The clone carrying this TCR beta chain was recorded a few times. This sample stems from a study of T-cell reconstitution after alpha-beta-depleted transplantation in children. It was with unique molecular identifiers that the TCRbeta library was prepared. A single record per CDR3 protein comes from TCRdb applying MiXCR to the PCR reads. This sample has more than 500,000 distinct CDR3 sequences, with about an eighth found just once. Looked up from germline, CDR1 is SGHRS and CDR2 is YFSETQ. The V and J ends lost 0 bases and 2 bases respectively, with 14 bases between them. The CDR3 runs 16 residues. This sequence originates from a female patient aged 2-10 years who had a stem cell transplant for aplastic anemia, so the T cells may come from the graft donor. The chain uses TRBV5-1 and TRBJ2-5, with D perhaps assigned TRBD1 or TRBD2 (5 bases each). This sample comprised PBMCs, mostly from graft donor cells, obtained 180 days after TCRalphabeta/CD19-depleted stem cell transplant. CDR3 sequence reads: CASSLGLPGRQETQYF. The CDR3, as DNA: TGCGCCAGCAGCTTGGGCCTTCCGGGGCGGCAAGAGACCCAGTACTTC.